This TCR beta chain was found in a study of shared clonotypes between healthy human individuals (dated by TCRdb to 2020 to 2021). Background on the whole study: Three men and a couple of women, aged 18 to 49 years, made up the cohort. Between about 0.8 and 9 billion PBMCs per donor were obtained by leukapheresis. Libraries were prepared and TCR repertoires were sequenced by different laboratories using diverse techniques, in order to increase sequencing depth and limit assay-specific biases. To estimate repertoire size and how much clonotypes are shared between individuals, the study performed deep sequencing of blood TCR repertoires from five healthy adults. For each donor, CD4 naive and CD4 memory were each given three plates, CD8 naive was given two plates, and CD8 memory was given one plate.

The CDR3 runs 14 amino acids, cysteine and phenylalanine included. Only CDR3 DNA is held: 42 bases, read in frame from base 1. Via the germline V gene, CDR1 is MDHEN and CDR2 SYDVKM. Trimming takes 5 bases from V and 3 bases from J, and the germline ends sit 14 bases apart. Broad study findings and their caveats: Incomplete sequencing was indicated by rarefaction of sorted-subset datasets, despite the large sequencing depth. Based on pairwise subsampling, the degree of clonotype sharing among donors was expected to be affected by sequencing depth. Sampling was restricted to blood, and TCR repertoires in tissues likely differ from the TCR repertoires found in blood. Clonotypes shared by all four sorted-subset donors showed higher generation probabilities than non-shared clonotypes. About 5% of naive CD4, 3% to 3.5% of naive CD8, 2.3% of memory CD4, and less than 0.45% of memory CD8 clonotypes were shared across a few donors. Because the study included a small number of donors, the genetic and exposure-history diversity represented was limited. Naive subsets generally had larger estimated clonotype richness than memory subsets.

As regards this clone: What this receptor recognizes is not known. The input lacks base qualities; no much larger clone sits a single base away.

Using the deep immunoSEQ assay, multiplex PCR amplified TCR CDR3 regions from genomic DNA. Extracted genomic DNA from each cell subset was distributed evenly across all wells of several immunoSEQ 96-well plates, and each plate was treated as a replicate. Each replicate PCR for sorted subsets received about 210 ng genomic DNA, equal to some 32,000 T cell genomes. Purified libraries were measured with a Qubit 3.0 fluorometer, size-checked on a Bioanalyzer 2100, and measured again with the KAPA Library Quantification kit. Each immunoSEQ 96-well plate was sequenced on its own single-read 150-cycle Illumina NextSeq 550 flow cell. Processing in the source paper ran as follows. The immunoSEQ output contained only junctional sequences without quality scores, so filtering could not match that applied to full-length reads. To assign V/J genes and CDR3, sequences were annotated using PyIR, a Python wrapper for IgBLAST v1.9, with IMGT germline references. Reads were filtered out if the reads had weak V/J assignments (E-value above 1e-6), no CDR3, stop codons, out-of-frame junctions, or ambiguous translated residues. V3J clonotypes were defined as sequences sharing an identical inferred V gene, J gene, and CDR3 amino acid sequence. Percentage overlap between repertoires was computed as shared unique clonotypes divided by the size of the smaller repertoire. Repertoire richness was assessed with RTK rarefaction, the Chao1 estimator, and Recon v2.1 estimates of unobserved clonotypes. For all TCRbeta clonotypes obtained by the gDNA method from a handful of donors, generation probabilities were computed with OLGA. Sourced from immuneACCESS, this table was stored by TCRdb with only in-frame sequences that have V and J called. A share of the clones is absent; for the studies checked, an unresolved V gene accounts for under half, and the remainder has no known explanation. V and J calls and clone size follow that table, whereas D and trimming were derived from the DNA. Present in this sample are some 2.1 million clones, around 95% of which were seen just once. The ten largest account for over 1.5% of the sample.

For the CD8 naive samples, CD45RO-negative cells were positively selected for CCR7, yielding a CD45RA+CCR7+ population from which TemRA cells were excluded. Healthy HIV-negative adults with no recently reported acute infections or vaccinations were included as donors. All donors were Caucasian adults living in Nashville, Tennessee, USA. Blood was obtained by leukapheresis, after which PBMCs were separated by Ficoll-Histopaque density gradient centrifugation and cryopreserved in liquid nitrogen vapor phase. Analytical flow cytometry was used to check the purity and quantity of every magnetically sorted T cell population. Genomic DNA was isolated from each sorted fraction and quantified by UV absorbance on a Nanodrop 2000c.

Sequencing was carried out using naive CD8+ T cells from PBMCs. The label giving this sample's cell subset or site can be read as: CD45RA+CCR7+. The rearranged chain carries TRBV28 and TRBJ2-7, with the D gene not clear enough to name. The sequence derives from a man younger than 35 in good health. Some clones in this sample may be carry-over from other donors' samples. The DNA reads TGTGCCAGCAGTAGGGAAGTAGGTTTCTACGAGCAGTACTTC. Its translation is CASSREVGFYEQYF.